The subject of this entry is one T cell receptor (beta chain). The sample originates from a study of shared clonotypes between healthy human individuals. Profiling relied on immunoSEQ multiplex PCR, and the TCRdb table lists in-frame clones only, not all of them. The repertoire holds 2 million to 2.5 million clones, 85% to 95% seen once, with around 0.38% in the top ten. Between the trimmed V and J ends, which lost 4 bases and 4 bases, there was a span of 20 bases. This CDR3 contains 17 residues. Germline lookup yields CDR1 MGHRA and CDR2 YSYEKL. The sequenced material came from naive CD4+ T cells from PBMCs. Subset denoted: CD45RA+ positively selected. The chain couples TRBV4-1 to TRBJ1-5, with D maybe TRBD1 (6 bases). This receptor was taken from a man younger than 35 in good health. Some clones in this sample may be carry-over from other donors' samples. CDR3 sequence (DNA): TGCGCCAGCAGCCCCCGGGGAGGGGGGCTTGGTAATCAGCCCCAGCATTTT. The encoded protein is CASSPRGGGLGNQPQHF.